The TCR beta chain described here comes from a study of shared clonotypes between healthy human individuals. Positively selected for CCR7, the CD45RO-negative cells used as naive CD8 cells excluded terminally differentiated effector memory CD45RA+ cells. The junction had 4 bases not matched to a gene; V was cut back by 2 bases and J by 0 bases. Germline V gene data show CDR1 as SGHRS and CDR2 as YFSETQ. The length of the CDR3 is 16 residues. Sequencing used immunoSEQ multiplex PCR; TCRdb keeps in-frame clones, though not all of them. The table lists 550,000 to 750,000 clones, 90% to 95% of them singletons, with approximately 24% in the top ten.

This sequence joins TRBV5-1 and TRBJ2-1; 8 bases agree with TRBD2. Sequencing used naive CD8+ T cells sorted from blood. This sequence was found in a man aged 25 to 40 in good health. CDR3: CASSLLAESSYNEQFF. DNA of the CDR3: TGCGCCAGCAGCTTACTAGCGGAGAGCTCCTACAATGAGCAGTTCTTC.